This paragraph reports one T cell receptor (beta chain). Antigen: not known. Other DNA sequences in the same sample also yield this CDR3. This record comes from a study of graft-versus-host responses after intestinal transplantation. Study-wide findings and caveats: Researchers found GvH clones in recipient marrow, and some showed up first in ileum or blood. The study found high graft-versus-host to host-versus-graft clonal ratios in allografts of patients with graft-donor T cell macrochimerism.

V lost 7 bases and J lost 6; bases outside the gene matches: 10. The CDR3 has 14 amino acids. Germline V lookup: CDR1 MDHEN, CDR2 SYDVKM. Sequencing was performed with immunoSEQ multiplex PCR; in TCRdb, only in-frame clones are kept and a portion is missing. The repertoire consists of over 85,000 clones, with approximately 94% occurring once and the leading ten covering 0.15% to 0.2%. The chain has TRBV28 and TRBJ2-7; 9 bases are shared with TRBD2. The sample consisted of unstimulated CD4+ T cells sorted from spleen or lymph node cells, taken before transplant. The receptor was isolated from a human donor who was the organ donor for an intestinal transplant. This CDR3 reads CASNPAGGRPEQYF. CDR3 in DNA: TGTGCCAGCAATCCAGCGGGAGGCCGACCCGAGCAGTACTTC. The full variable domain, completed using reference TRBV28 and TRBJ2-7, is DVKVTQSSRYLVKRTGEKVFLECVQDMDHENMFWYRQDPGLGLRLIYFSYDVKMKEKGDIPEGYSVSREKKERFSLILESASTNQTSMYLCASNPAGGRPEQYFGPGTRLTVT.